These 22 T cell receptor beta chains came from one sample sequenced in a study of T cells after posttransplantation cyclophosphamide. TCRdb's table, derived via immunoSEQ multiplex PCR, lists solely in-frame clones and lacks some. Altogether about 52,000 clones are present, approximately 94% being singletons, with the ten largest covering roughly 3.1%. Sequenced: PBMCs. These receptors were taken from a woman in her 30s in good health and a related stem cell transplant donor.

This chain connects TRBV5-8 to TRBJ1-5; D unresolved. Germline V gene data show CDR1 as SGHTS and CDR2 as YDEGEE. The CDR3 loop spans 14 amino acids. Trimming took off 1 base at V and 2 bases at J, with 7 bases between the two ends. CDR3 coding DNA: TGTGCCAGCAGCTTGCGTCCCCGCAATCAGCCCCAGCATTTT. It yields the protein CASSLRPRNQPQHF.

V usage is TRBV2 and J usage is TRBJ2-7, with TRBD2 as a possible D gene (5 bases). This CDR3 has 14 amino acids. Trimming removed 6 bases from V and 2 bases from J, with 14 bases in between. CDR1 and CDR2 (germline): SNHLY, FYNNEI. CDR3 region: CASRETDLTYEQYF. In DNA form, the CDR3 reads TGTGCCAGCAGGGAGACGGACTTAACCTACGAGCAGTACTTC.

V usage is TRBV7-2 and J usage is TRBJ2-1; TRBD1 might be the D (6 bases). Germline V gene lookup returns CDR1 SGHTA and CDR2 FQGNSA. V shed 5 bases and J shed 0 bases, with 14 bases lying between them. CDR3 size: 16 residues. The CDR3 reads CASSLGTYPSYNEQFF. The CDR3 DNA is TGTGCCAGCAGCCTCGGGACATACCCCTCCTACAATGAGCAGTTCTTC.

The gene calls are TRBV5-8 and TRBJ1-5, with D possibly TRBD1 on 5 matching bases. The CDR3 has 15 residues. Trimming took off 5 bases at V and 1 base at J, with 13 bases between the two ends. In germline, CDR1 is SGHTS, CDR2 YDEGEE. The CDR3 protein is CASSRGTGSNQPQHF. Written as DNA, the CDR3 is TGTGCCAGCAGTCGAGGGACTGGCAGCAATCAGCCCCAGCATTTT.

This rearrangement joins TRBV7-3 to TRBJ2-5, with D perhaps TRBD1 (6 bases). The CDR3 has 13 amino acids. Trimming removed 6 bases from V and 1 base from J, with 9 bases in between. The germline V gene encodes CDR1 SGHTA and CDR2 FQGTGA. The CDR3 region is CASSWDIQETQYF. CDR3 DNA: TGTGCCAGCAGTTGGGACATCCAAGAGACCCAGTACTTC.

J is TRBJ1-1 and V is TRBV27, with a possible D match to TRBD1 (6 bases). With 6 bases removed from V and 1 base from J, the gap between germline ends came to 9 bases. Germline V CDR1 and CDR2: MNHEY, SMNVEV (reference sequence). The CDR3 spans 13 residues. CDR3 sequence (DNA): TGTGCCAGCAGCCGAGGGGGGAACACTGAAGCTTTCTTT. This translates into CASSRGGNTEAFF.

The chain combines TRBV7-2 with TRBJ1-6, with D maybe TRBD1 (5 bases). Germline CDR1 and CDR2: SGHTA and FQGNSA. The CDR3 is 16 residues long. V lost 5 bases, J lost 9 bases, and 20 bases lay in between. Here the CDR3 DNA reads TGTGCCAGCAGCCCCCCGGAGGGAGGGGCAAGTTCACCCCTCCACTTT. Its translation: CASSPPEGGASSPLHF.

The V and J genes are TRBV7-2 and TRBJ2-1; 14 positions agree with TRBD2. The J segment lost 8 bases and the V segment lost 5 bases, leaving 5 bases of the junction unmatched. This CDR3 is built from 15 residues. Germline assignment: CDR1 SGHTA and CDR2 FQGNSA. The CDR3 here is CASSGGLAGGYEQFF. CDR3 bases: TGTGCCAGCAGCGGAGGACTAGCGGGGGGATATGAGCAGTTCTTC.

The chain carries TRBV19 and TRBJ1-1; perhaps TRBD1 as D (5 bases). The V end lost 5 bases, the J end lost 2 bases, and 18 bases lay between the germline ends. The CDR3 totals 16 residues. CDR1 and CDR2 (germline): LNHDA, SQIVND (reference sequence). CDR3 DNA sequence: TGTGCCAGTAGTGCCGAAAGACAGCGCCCAAACACTGAAGCTTTCTTT. It specifies CASSAERQRPNTEAFF.

With respect to this clone: It is unclear where the CDR3 begins or ends on the DNA, so no DNA is shown, and the CDR3 is as TCRdb lists it. This CDR3 is also generated by other DNA sequences in the sample. The chain joins TRBV5-6 to TRBJ2-7; TRBD1, the table's D call, lacks a check against the DNA. In germline, CDR1 is SGHDT, CDR2 YYEEEE. Ends included, the CDR3 has 14 residues. The CDR3 protein is CASSFGQGAGEQYF.

The rearrangement joins TRBV29-1 to TRBJ1-4, with a weak D call TRBD1 (6 bases). Germline V lookup: CDR1 SQVTM, CDR2 ANQGSEA. The CDR3 consists of 14 residues. Trimming cost V 6 bases and J 5 bases, with 16 bases left between them. DNA of the CDR3: TGCAGCGTCCTAATGGGACAATCAAATGAAAAACTGTTTTTT. The encoded protein is CSVLMGQSNEKLFF.

The gene calls are TRBV18 and TRBJ1-5; no clear D. CDR3 length: 11 residues. Germline assignment: CDR1 KGHSH and CDR2 LQKENI. V was trimmed by 4 bases and J by 9 bases, leaving 7 bases between them. CDR3 bases: TGTGCCAGCTCACAGGAGGGGCCCCAGCATTTT. Its protein product is CASSQEGPQHF.

V usage is TRBV4-1 and J usage is TRBJ2-3; D is possibly TRBD1 (5 bases). The CDR3 has 13 amino acids. The germline V gene encodes CDR1 MGHRA and CDR2 YSYEKL. Trimming removed 8 bases from V and 4 bases from J, with 13 bases in between. The CDR3 region is CASARQSADTQYF. The DNA for the CDR3 is TGCGCCAGCGCCCGACAGTCCGCAGATACGCAGTATTTT.

V and J are TRBV9 and TRBJ1-6; D not resolved. CDR3 length equals 15 residues. V lost 0 bases to trimming and J lost 1 base, with 5 bases between them. In germline, CDR1 is SGDLS, CDR2 YYNGEE. This CDR3 reads CASSVELSYNSPLHF. As DNA, the CDR3 is TGTGCCAGCAGCGTAGAGCTTTCCTATAATTCACCCCTCCACTTT.

This CDR3 is CASRITGFTQPQHF. The CDR3 DNA is TGTGCCAGCAGAATAACAGGGTTTACTCAGCCCCAGCATTTT. V and J are TRBV28 and TRBJ1-5, with D maybe TRBD1 (6 bases). The length of the CDR3 is 14 residues. V lost 6 bases and J lost 6, with 15 bases in between. Germline V lookup: CDR1 MDHEN, CDR2 SYDVKM.

V is TRBV7-2 and J is TRBJ2-7; 8 nucleotides match TRBD1. V gave up 5 bases and J gave up 5 bases; unmatched junction bases: 8. The CDR3 is 14 amino acids. CDR1 SGHTA and CDR2 FQGNSA come from the germline V gene. The CDR3 here is CASSPGQGYHEQYF. The CDR3 DNA reads as TGTGCCAGCAGCCCCGGACAGGGTTATCACGAGCAGTACTTC.

As concerns this clone: Other DNA sequences in this specimen translate into the identical CDR3. V and J are TRBV28 and TRBJ1-2; 8 bases line up with TRBD1. Germline assignment: CDR1 MDHEN and CDR2 SYDVKM. With 4 bases clipped from V and 2 bases from J, the junction kept 3 bases outside the gene matches. The CDR3 runs to 14 residues. The CDR3 coding sequence is TGTGCCAGCAGTTCCGGACAGGGAAACTATGGCTACACCTTC. As protein: CASSSGQGNYGYTF.

This chain uses TRBV13 with TRBJ2-1; 12 nucleotides agree with TRBD2. V lost 1 base, J lost 12 bases, and 4 bases stayed unmatched. The CDR3 runs 14 residues. Looked up from germline, CDR1 is PRHDT and CDR2 is FYEKMQ (reference sequence). CDR3 in DNA: TGTGCCAGCAGCTTAGTAACTAGCGGGGGGACGCAGTTCTTC. Residues: CASSLVTSGGTQFF.

J is TRBJ2-1 and V is TRBV27, with 10 bases aligning to TRBD1. Germline V gives CDR1 MNHEY, CDR2 SMNVEV (reference sequence). Germline trimming cut 5 bases from V and 8 bases from J; bases unmatched to any gene: 6. This CDR3 has 14 residues. For the CDR3, the DNA is TGTGCCAGCAGTCCGGACAGGGGGTTTGATGAGCAGTTCTTC. Translating it yields CASSPDRGFDEQFF.

The rearrangement links TRBV5-6 to TRBJ2-5; D might be TRBD1 (5 bases). V was clipped by 0 bases and J by 0 bases, with 6 bases between them. The CDR3 has 14 residues. Germline V gene sequence: CDR1 SGHDT, CDR2 YYEEEE. This CDR3 is CASSLGGDQETQYF. The CDR3 nucleotides read TGTGCCAGCAGCTTGGGGGGCGACCAAGAGACCCAGTACTTC.

This clone has just a few counts. The chain is built from TRBV4-3 and TRBJ1-1; D is possibly TRBD1 (5 bases). This CDR3 is 17 amino acids long. Germline V gene sequence: CDR1 LGHNA, CDR2 YSLEER. The V end was cut by 1 base, the J end by 3 bases, with 18 bases between. This CDR3 is CASSQGSGRVLDTEAFF. The CDR3 DNA sequence: TGCGCCAGCAGCCAAGGCTCCGGCAGGGTACTGGACACTGAAGCTTTCTTT.

CDR3 in amino acids: CASSLFPGQGERGNQPQHF. CDR3 nucleotides: TGTGCCAGCAGCCTCTTCCCGGGACAGGGCGAAAGAGGCAATCAGCCCCAGCATTTT. The chain joins TRBV4-2 to TRBJ1-5; 9 bases align to TRBD1. Losses at the gene ends were 4 bases for V and 2 bases for J; bases not matched to a gene: 15. CDR3 length equals 19 residues. The germline V gene has CDR1 LGHNA and CDR2 YNFKEQ.